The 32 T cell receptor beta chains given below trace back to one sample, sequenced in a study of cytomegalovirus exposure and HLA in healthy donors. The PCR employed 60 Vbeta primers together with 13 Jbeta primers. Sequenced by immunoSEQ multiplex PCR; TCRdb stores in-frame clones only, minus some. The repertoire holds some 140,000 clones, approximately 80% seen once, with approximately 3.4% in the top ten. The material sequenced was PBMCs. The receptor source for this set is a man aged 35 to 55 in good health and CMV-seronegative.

The CDR3 sequence is CASSLEGALSTDTQYF. In DNA form, the CDR3 reads TGTGCCAGCAGCTTAGAGGGGGCCCTTAGCACAGATACGCAGTATTTT. This chain connects TRBV7-3 to TRBJ2-3; 7 nucleotides match TRBD1. Trimming removed 2 bases from V and 0 bases from J; junction bases left unmatched: 5. The CDR3 sequence is 16 residues long. Germline CDR1 and CDR2: SGHTA and FQGTGA.

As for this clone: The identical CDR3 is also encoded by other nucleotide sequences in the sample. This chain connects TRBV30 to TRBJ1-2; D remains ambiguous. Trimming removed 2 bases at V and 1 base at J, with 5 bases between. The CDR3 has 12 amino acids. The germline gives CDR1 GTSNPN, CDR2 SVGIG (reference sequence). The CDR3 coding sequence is TGTGCCTGGAGTTCACTTAACTATGGCTACACCTTC. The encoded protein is CAWSSLNYGYTF. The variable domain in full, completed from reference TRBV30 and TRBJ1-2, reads SQTIHQWPATLVQPVGSPLSLECTVEGTSNPNLYWYRQAAGRGLQLLFYSVGIGQISSEVPQNLSASRPQDRQFILSSKKLLLSDSGFYLCAWSSLNYGYTFGSGTRLTVV.

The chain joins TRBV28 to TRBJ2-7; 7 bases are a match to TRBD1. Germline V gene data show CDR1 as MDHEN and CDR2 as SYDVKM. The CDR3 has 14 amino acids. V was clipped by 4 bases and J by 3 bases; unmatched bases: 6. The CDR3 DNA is TGTGCCAGCAGTTGGTCGACAGGGTACTACGAGCAGTACTTC. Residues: CASSWSTGYYEQYF. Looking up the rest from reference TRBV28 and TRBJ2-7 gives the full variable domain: DVKVTQSSRYLVKRTGEKVFLECVQDMDHENMFWYRQDPGLGLRLIYFSYDVKMKEKGDIPEGYSVSREKKERFSLILESASTNQTSMYLCASSWSTGYYEQYFGPGTRLTVT.

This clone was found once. Here the CDR3 reads CAWSQGANNSPLHF. Here the CDR3 DNA reads TGTGCCTGGAGCCAGGGGGCTAATAATTCACCCCTCCACTTT. The V and J genes are TRBV30 and TRBJ1-6, with 8 nucleotides matching TRBD1. The CDR3 consists of 14 residues. J was trimmed by 5 bases and V by 3 bases; bases with no gene match: 3. Germline V lookup: CDR1 GTSNPN, CDR2 SVGIG (reference sequence).

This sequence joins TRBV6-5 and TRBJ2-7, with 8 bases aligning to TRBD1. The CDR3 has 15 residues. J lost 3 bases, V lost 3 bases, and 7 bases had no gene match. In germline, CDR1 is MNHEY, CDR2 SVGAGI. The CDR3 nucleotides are TGTGCCAGCAGTTATACAGGGGGACTCGGCTACGAGCAGTACTTC. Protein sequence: CASSYTGGLGYEQYF.

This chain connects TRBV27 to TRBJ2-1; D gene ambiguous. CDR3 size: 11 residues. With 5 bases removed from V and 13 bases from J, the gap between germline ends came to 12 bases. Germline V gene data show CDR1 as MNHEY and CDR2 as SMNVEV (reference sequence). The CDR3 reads CASSGSREQFF. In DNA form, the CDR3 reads TGTGCCAGCAGTGGTTCTCGCGAACAGTTCTTC.

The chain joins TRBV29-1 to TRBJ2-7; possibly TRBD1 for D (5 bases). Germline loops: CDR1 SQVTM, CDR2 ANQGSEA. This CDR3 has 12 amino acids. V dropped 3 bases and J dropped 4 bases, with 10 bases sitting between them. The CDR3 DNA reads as TGCAGCGTTGAGGGCAGGGCTTACGAGCAGTACTTC. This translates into CSVEGRAYEQYF.

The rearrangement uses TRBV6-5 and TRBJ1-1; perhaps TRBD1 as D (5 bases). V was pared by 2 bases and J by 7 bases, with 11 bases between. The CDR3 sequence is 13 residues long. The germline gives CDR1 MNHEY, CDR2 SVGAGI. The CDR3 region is CASSYGARGEAFF. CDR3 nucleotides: TGTGCCAGCAGTTACGGGGCCCGAGGTGAAGCTTTCTTT.

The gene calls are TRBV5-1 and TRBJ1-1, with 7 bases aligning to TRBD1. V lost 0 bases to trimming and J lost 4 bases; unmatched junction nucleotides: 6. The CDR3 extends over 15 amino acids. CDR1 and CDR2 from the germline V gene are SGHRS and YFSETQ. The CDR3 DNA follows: TGCGCCAGCAGCTTGGAAGGGGGCGCGGGCACTGAAGCTTTCTTT. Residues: CASSLEGGAGTEAFF.

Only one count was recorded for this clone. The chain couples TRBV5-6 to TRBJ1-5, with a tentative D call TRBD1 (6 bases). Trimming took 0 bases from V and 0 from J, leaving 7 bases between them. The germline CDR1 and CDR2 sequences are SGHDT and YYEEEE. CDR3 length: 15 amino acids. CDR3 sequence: CASSLDRASNQPQHF. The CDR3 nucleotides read TGTGCCAGCAGCTTGGACAGGGCTAGCAATCAGCCCCAGCATTTT.

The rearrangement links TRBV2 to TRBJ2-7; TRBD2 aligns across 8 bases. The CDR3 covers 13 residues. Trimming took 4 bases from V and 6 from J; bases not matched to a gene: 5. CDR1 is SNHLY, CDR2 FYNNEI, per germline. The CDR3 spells CASSAGGWVEQYF. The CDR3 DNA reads TGTGCCAGCAGTGCGGGGGGGTGGGTCGAGCAGTACTTC.

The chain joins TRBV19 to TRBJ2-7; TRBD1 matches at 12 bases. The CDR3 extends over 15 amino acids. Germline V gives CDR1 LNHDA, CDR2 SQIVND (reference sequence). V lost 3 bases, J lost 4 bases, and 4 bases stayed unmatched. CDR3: CASSIWGQGAYEQYF. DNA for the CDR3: TGTGCCAGTAGTATCTGGGGACAGGGGGCATACGAGCAGTACTTC.

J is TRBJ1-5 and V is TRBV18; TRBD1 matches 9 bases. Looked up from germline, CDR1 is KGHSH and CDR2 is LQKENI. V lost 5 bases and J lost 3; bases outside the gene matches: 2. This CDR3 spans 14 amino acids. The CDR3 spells CASSRTGDNQPQHF. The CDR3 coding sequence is TGTGCCAGCTCAAGGACAGGGGACAATCAGCCCCAGCATTTT.

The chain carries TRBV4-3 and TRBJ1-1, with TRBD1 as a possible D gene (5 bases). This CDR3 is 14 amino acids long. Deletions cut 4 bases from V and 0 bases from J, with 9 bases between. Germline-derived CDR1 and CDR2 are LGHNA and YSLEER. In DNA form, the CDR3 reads TGCGCCAGCAGCCGGGGGGATTTGAACACTGAAGCTTTCTTT. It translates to CASSRGDLNTEAFF.

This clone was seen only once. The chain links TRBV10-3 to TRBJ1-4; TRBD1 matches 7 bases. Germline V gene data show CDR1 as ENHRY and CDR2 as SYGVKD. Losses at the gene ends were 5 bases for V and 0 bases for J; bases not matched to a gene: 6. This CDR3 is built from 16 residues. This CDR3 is CAISTGTATTNEKLFF. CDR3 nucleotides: TGTGCCATCAGTACCGGGACAGCCACAACTAATGAAAAACTGTTTTTT.

In DNA form, the CDR3 reads TGCAGCGTTTTGGCAGGGCCCTACGAGCAGTACTTC. Its protein is CSVLAGPYEQYF. The chain recombines TRBV29-1 with TRBJ2-7; perhaps TRBD1 as D (5 bases). The CDR3 has 12 residues. The V end lost 5 bases, the J end lost 2 bases, and 10 bases lay between the germline ends. The germline CDR1 and CDR2 sequences are SQVTM and ANQGSEA.

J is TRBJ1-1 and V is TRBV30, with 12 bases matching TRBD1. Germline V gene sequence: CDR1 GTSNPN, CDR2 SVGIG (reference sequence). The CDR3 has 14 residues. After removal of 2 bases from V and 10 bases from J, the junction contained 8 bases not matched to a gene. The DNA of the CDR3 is TGTGCCTGGAGTTTGGGGACAGGGGGCAGGGGAGCTTTCTTT. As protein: CAWSLGTGGRGAFF. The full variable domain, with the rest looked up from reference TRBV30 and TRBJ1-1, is SQTIHQWPATLVQPVGSPLSLECTVEGTSNPNLYWYRQAAGRGLQLLFYSVGIGQISSEVPQNLSASRPQDRQFILSSKKLLLSDSGFYLCAWSLGTGGRGAFFGQGTRLTVV.

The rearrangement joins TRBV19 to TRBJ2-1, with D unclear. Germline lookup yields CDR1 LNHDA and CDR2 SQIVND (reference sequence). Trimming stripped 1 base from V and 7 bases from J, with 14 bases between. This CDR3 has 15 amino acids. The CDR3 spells CASSIGLTVSNEQFF. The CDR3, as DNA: TGTGCCAGTAGTATAGGACTGACCGTCTCAAATGAGCAGTTCTTC.

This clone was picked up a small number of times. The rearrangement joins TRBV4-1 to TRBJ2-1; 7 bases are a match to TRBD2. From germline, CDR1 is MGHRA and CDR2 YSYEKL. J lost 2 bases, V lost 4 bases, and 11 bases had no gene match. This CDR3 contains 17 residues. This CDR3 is CASSLALTSGAYNEQFF. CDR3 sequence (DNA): TGCGCCAGCAGCCTAGCCCTCACCAGCGGGGCCTACAATGAGCAGTTCTTC.

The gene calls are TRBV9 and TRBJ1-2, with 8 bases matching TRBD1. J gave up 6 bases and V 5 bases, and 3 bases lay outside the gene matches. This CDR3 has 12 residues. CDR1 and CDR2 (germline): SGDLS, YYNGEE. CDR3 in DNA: TGTGCCAGCAGTGGGGACAGGAATGGCTACACCTTC. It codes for CASSGDRNGYTF.

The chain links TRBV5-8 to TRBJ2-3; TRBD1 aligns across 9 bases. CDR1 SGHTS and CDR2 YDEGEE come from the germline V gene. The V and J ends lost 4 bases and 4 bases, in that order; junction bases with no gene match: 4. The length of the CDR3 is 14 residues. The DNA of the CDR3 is TGTGCCAGCAGCCCGGGACAGGGAGCAGATACGCAGTATTTT. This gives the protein CASSPGQGADTQYF.

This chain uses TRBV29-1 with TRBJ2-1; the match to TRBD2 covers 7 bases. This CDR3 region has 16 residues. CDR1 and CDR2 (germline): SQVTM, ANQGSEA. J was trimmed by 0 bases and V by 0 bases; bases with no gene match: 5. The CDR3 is CSVEDGEGSSYNEQFF. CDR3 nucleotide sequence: TGCAGCGTTGAAGATGGGGAGGGTAGCTCCTACAATGAGCAGTTCTTC.

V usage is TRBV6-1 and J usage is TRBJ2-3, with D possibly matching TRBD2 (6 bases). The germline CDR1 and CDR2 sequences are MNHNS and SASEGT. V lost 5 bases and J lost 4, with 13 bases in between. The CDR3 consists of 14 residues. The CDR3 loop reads CASSLGGNPDTQYF. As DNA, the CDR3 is TGTGCCAGCAGTCTGGGGGGAAATCCAGATACGCAGTATTTT.

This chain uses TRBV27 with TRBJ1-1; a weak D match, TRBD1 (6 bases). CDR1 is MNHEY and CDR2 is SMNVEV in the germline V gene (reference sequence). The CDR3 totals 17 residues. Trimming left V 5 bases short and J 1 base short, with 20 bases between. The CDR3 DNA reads TGTGCCAGCAGTCCCAACCAGGGGAACCAGGGGAACACTGAAGCTTTCTTT. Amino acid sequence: CASSPNQGNQGNTEAFF.

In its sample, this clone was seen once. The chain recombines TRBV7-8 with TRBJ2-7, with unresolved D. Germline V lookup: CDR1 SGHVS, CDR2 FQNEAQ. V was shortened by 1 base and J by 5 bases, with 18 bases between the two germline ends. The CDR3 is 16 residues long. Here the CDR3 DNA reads TGTGCCAGCAGCTTAGTAGTTGGTGGTTACGTGGACGAGCAGTACTTC. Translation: CASSLVVGGYVDEQYF.

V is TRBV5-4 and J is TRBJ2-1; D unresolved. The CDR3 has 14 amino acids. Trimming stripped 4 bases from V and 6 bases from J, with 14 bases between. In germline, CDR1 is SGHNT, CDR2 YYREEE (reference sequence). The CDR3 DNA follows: TGTGCCAGCAGCCCCGTGCAGGTCGTCAATGAGCAGTTCTTC. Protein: CASSPVQVVNEQFF.

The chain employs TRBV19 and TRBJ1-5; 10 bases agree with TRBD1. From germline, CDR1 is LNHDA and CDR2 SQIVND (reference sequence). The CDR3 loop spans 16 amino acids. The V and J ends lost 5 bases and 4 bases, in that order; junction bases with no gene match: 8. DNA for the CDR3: TGTGCCAGTAGTCCATGGGACAGGGGACTTAATCAGCCCCAGCATTTT. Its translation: CASSPWDRGLNQPQHF.

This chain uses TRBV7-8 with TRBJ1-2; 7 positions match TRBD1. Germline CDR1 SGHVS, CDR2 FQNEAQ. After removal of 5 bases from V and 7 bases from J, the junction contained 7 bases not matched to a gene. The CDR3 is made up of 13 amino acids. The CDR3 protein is CASSQDRVRGYTF. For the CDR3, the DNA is TGTGCCAGCAGCCAAGACAGGGTTCGTGGCTACACCTTC. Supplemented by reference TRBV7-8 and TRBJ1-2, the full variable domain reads GAGVSQSPRYKVAKRGQDVALRCDPISGHVSLFWYQQALGQGPEFLTYFQNEAQLDKSGLPSDRFFAERPEGSVSTLKIQRTQQEDSAVYLCASSQDRVRGYTFGSGTRLTVV.

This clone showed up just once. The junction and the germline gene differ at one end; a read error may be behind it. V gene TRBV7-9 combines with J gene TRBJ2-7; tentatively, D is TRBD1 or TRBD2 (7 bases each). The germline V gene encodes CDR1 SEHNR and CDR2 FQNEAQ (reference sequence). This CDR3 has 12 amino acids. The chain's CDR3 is CSSGTATYEQYF. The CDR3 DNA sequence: TGTTCCAGCGGGACAGCGACCTACGAGCAGTACTTC.

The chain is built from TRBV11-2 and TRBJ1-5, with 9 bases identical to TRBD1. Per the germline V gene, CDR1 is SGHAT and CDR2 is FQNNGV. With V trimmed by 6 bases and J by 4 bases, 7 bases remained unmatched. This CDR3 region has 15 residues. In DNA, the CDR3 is TGTGCCAGCAGTCAGGCGGGACAGGGTAATCAGCCCCAGCATTTT. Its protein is CASSQAGQGNQPQHF. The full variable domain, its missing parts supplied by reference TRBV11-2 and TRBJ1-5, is EAGVAQSPRYKIIEKRQSVAFWCNPISGHATLYWYQQILGQGPKLLIQFQNNGVVDDSQLPKDRFSAERLKGVDSTLKIQPAKLEDSAVYLCASSQAGQGNQPQHFGDGTRLSIL.

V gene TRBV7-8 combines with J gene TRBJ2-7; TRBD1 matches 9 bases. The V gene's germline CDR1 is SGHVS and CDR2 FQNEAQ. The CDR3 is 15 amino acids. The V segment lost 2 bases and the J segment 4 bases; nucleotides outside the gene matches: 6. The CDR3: CASSLTQGARYEQYF. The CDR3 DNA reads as TGTGCCAGCAGCTTAACACAGGGGGCGCGGTACGAGCAGTACTTC.

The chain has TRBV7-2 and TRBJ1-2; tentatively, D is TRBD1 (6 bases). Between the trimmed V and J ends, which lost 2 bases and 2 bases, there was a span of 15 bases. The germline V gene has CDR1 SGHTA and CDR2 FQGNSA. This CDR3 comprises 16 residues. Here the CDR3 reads CASSLMAGGINYGYTF. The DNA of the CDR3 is TGTGCCAGCAGCTTAATGGCGGGGGGCATAAACTATGGCTACACCTTC.